These T cell receptor beta chains were read from a single sample in a study of T cell changes during pregnancy in multiple sclerosis. Sequenced by immunoSEQ multiplex PCR; TCRdb stores in-frame clones only, minus some. Of about 98,000 clones listed, under 95% are singletons. This material consisted of peripheral blood, taken after pregnancy. The receptor set was obtained from a female donor in good health, enrolled as a control in a pregnancy study. CDR3s include the opening cysteine and the closing phenylalanine or tryptophan. A D gene is named only where the DNA matches it firmly. Clone size is stated in some rows and not others, as once, few, many or a class when expanded.

cdr3_nt cdr3_aa j_call d_call v_call clone_size
TGTGCCAGCAGCTCCGGACTAGCGGGAGGGGTCTACAATGAGCAGTTCTTC CASSSGLAGGVYNEQFF TRBJ2-1 TRBD2 TRBV11-3 -
TGCGCCAGCAGGGACTATTCCTACGAGCAGTACTTC CASRDYSYEQYF TRBJ2-7 - TRBV23-1 -
TGTGCCAGCAGCTCAGTGGCTCCCACAGATACGCAGTATTTT CASSSVAPTDTQYF TRBJ2-3 - TRBV6-5 once
TGCGCCAGCAGTCCGTGGGCGGGGGCGAACGAGCAGTACTTC CASSPWAGANEQYF TRBJ2-7 - TRBV5-1 -
TGTGCCTGGAGAGGTCGGGTGAGGGCGGGGGGGCCTACAGATACGCAGTATTTT CAWRGRVRAGGPTDTQYF TRBJ2-3 TRBD2 TRBV30 -
TGCAGTGCTAGAAATCGGGGTACGCAGTATTTT CSARNRGTQYF TRBJ2-3 - TRBV20-1 -
TGTGCCAGCAGTGAGTCAGGGGCCAACGTCCTGACTTTC CASSESGANVLTF TRBJ2-6 - TRBV6-4 -
TGCGCCAGCAGCTTGTACCTAGCCGGCAATGAGCAGTTCTTC CASSLYLAGNEQFF TRBJ2-1 - TRBV5-1 -
TGTGCCAGCAGTTTATCGTTCCGCAGCTACAATGAGCAGTTCTTC CASSLSFRSYNEQFF TRBJ2-1 - TRBV27 -
TGTGCCAGCAGTGAATTTTGGGGAGTCGGCACCGGGGAGCTGTTTTTT CASSEFWGVGTGELFF TRBJ2-2 - TRBV6-1 -
TGTGCCAGCAGCTCGAGTGGAGCGAAGACCCAGTACTTC CASSSSGAKTQYF TRBJ2-5 - TRBV7-2 -
TGTGCCAGCACCAATAGCGGGAGGGCCCACAATGAGCAGTTCTTC CASTNSGRAHNEQFF TRBJ2-1 TRBD2 TRBV27 -
TGCGCCAGCAGCCCCGGAGGACTAGACTACGAGCAGTACTTC CASSPGGLDYEQYF TRBJ2-7 TRBD2 TRBV4-1 -
TGTGCCAGCAGTCGACAGCCGGACACAGATACGCAGTATTTT CASSRQPDTDTQYF TRBJ2-3 - TRBV6-1 -
TGTGCCAGCAGTACGGAGGGGGAGACCCAGTACTTC CASSTEGETQYF TRBJ2-5 - TRBV6-6 -
TGTGCCAGCAGCTTAGTTCGTAGCGGGGGATACAATGAGCAGTTCTTC CASSLVRSGGYNEQFF TRBJ2-1 TRBD2 TRBV7-9 many
TGTGCCAGCAGTCGGGGTTCCTACGAGCAGTACTTC CASSRGSYEQYF TRBJ2-7 - TRBV6-6 -
TGTGCCAGCAGGCCTCAGGGCTTGAACACCGGGGAGCTGTTTTTT CASRPQGLNTGELFF TRBJ2-2 - TRBV7-6 -
TGTGCCAGCAGCGTAGCTTGGTTAGCGGGAGATAATGAGCAGTTCTTC CASSVAWLAGDNEQFF TRBJ2-1 TRBD2 TRBV9 -
TGTGCCAGCAGTCCAAGAGGGTTGTACGAGCAGTACTTC CASSPRGLYEQYF TRBJ2-7 - TRBV28 -
TGCGCCAGCGGCTTGGAAGCGGCCGCCTACGAGCAGTACTTC CASGLEAAAYEQYF TRBJ2-7 - TRBV5-1 -
TGTGCCAGCAATCGCCAGGGTGGCACCGGGGAGCTGTTTTTT CASNRQGGTGELFF TRBJ2-2 - TRBV28 once
TGTGCCAGTAGTATCCGGGACAGGGGTGTCTACGAGCAGTACTTC CASSIRDRGVYEQYF TRBJ2-7 TRBD1 TRBV19 once
TGTGCCAGCAGCTTTGGGACAGGGGACACCGGGGAGCTGTTTTTT CASSFGTGDTGELFF TRBJ2-2 TRBD1 TRBV7-9 once
TGTGCCAGCAGCTTAGCAGCTAGCGGGGGGGCCCGGACCTACGAGCAGTACTTC CASSLAASGGARTYEQYF TRBJ2-7 TRBD2 TRBV7-9 -
TGTGCCAGCTCACTGGGACAGGGAACAACTAATGAAAAACTGTTTTTT CASSLGQGTTNEKLFF TRBJ1-4 TRBD1 TRBV18 -
TGTGCCAGCAGCCCCGGGACAGGTAGGAACACTGAAGCTTTCTTT CASSPGTGRNTEAFF TRBJ1-1 TRBD1 TRBV5-5 -
TGCGCCAGCAGCTTGGAGATTAGGGGAGGGACTGAAGCTTTCTTT CASSLEIRGGTEAFF TRBJ1-1 - TRBV5-1 -
TGTGCCAGCAGCGCTCCTCCGGAGAAAGGCACAGATACGCAGTATTTT CASSAPPEKGTDTQYF TRBJ2-3 - TRBV9 -
TGTGCCAGCAGTTACATTGCACTAGTCAAAACCTCGGAGCTGTTTTTT CASSYIALVKTSELFF TRBJ2-2 - TRBV6-5 -